This T cell receptor (beta chain) derives from a study of CD8 T cells in ankylosing spondylitis. General study findings and limits: Within matched ankylosing spondylitis synovial fluid, disease-linked clones were reportedly significantly enriched. A CD8+ phenotype characterized the disease-linked clones, which were relatively rare in peripheral blood.

The CDR3 contains 13 residues. Germline-derived CDR1 and CDR2 are SGHDN and FVKESK. This clonotype was observed a few times. Antigen specificity is unknown. The junction departs from germline at one end; a sequencing error may be responsible. It was by quantitative 5'-RACE with molecular barcodes that TCR beta libraries were made. One entry per CDR3 protein, called by TCRdb with MiXCR from the 5' RACE reads. The sample consists of roughly 170,000 distinct CDR3 sequences, around 8.9% of them appearing once. V usage is TRBV14 and J usage is TRBJ2-7; 11 bases fit TRBD2. The sample consisted of blood, either unsorted or a sorted T cell fraction (not recorded which). This clonotype was sampled from a female donor with ankylosing spondylitis or in good health (not recorded which). The CDR3 DNA reads as TGTGCCAGCAGCCAAGATCTGGCTAGCGGGAGGCGGTTC. Translation gives CASSQDLASGRRF.